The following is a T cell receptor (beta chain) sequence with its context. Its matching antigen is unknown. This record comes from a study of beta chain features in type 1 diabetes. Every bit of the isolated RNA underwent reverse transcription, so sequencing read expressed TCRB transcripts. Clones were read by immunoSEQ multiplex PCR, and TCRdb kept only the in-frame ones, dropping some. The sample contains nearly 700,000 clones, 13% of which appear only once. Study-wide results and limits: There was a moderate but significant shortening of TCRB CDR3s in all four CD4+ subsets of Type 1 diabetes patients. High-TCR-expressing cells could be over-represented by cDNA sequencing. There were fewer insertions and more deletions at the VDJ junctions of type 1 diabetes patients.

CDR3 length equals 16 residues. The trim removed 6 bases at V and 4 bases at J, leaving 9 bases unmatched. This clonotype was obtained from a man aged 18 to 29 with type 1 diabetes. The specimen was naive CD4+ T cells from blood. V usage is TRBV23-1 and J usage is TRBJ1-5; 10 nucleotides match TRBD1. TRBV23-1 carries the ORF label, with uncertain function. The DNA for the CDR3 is TGCGCCAGCAGAGAAAAAGGGACAGGGGAAAATCAGCCCCAGCATTTT. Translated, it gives CASREKGTGENQPQHF.